Following are 27 T cell receptor beta chains from one sample sequenced in a study of T cell responses to AZD1222 COVID-19 vaccine (dated by TCRdb to the early 2020s). Library preparation employed the immunoSEQ multiplex PCR assay. TCRdb took over this immuneACCESS table, retaining in-frame rearrangements with V and J assigned. Such tables are incomplete; in checked studies, under half of the missing clones stem from an unresolved V gene, and the remainder is unexplained. This sample comprises 55,000 to 70,000 clones, 80% to 90% of them detected only once. 5.5% to 7% of the sample is held by the ten biggest clonotypes. Sample time point, as interpreted from the label and publication: about 28 days (+/-7) after the second vaccine dose. Sequences were derived from peripheral blood, sampled 28 days after the second AZD1222 dose. Receptors were obtained from an adult who received the AZD1222 COVID-19 vaccine.

The CDR3 DNA is TGTGCCAGCAGCCGGCGTTTCGGGTCGAGCACCGGGGAGCTGTTTTTT. The encoded protein is CASSRRFGSSTGELFF. V usage is TRBV7-2 and J usage is TRBJ2-2; no reliable D call. The germline V gene encodes CDR1 SGHTA and CDR2 FQGNSA. Trimming shortened V by 5 bases and J by 4 bases, and 17 bases separated the two germline ends. This CDR3 has 16 amino acids.

CDR3 DNA sequence: TGTGCCAGCAGCCCCCGGGACGGAGACTTGGCTTTCTTT. Encoded protein: CASSPRDGDLAFF. The V and J genes are TRBV21-1 and TRBJ1-1. TRBV21-1 is an annotated pseudogene. The CDR3 loop spans 13 amino acids.

This chain joins TRBV12-3 or TRBV12-4 and TRBJ1-2, with 8 bases lining up with TRBD1. V was pared by 6 bases and J by 7 bases, with 4 bases of the junction left unmatched. This CDR3 spans 12 amino acids. CDR3: CASRDRVRGYTF. DNA for the CDR3: TGTGCCAGCAGGGACAGGGTTCGTGGCTACACCTTC.

V gene TRBV6-1 combines with J gene TRBJ1-4; D gene unclear. CDR1 is MNHNS and CDR2 is SASEGT in the germline V gene. Deletions cut 1 base from V and 3 bases from J, with 6 bases between. There are 14 residues in the CDR3. The CDR3 DNA sequence: TGTGCCAGCAGTGAAGTTTTGGCTAATGAAAAACTGTTTTTT. Translating gives CASSEVLANEKLFF.

The CDR3 DNA reads TGCGCCAGCAGGGAAGGGACAGGGGGAAACACCATATATTTT. Its translation is CASREGTGGNTIYF. This sequence joins TRBV5-1 and TRBJ1-3; 9 nucleotides align to TRBD1. The CDR3 has 14 amino acids. Germline V gene lookup returns CDR1 SGHRS and CDR2 YFSETQ. With 5 bases clipped from V and 4 bases from J, the junction kept 4 bases outside the gene matches.

This rearrangement joins TRBV12-3 or TRBV12-4 to TRBJ2-7, with D unresolved. V was pared by 3 bases and J by 4 bases, with 7 bases between. The CDR3 is 12 residues long. The CDR3 nucleotides read TGTGCCAGCAGTTTTGGCGGTTACGAGCAGTACTTC. This encodes CASSFGGYEQYF.

This chain connects TRBV9 to TRBJ2-3, with 15 positions matching TRBD2. The CDR3 length is 16 residues. CDR1 SGDLS and CDR2 YYNGEE come from the germline V gene. V was pared by 4 bases and J by 4 bases, with 4 bases of the junction left unmatched. This CDR3 reads CASSPRTSGGADTQYF. Here the CDR3 DNA reads TGTGCCAGCAGCCCGAGGACTAGCGGGGGGGCAGATACGCAGTATTTT.

The chain recombines TRBV29-1 with TRBJ2-4; TRBD1 matches 7 bases. The CDR3 runs 16 residues. The germline V gene encodes CDR1 SQVTM and CDR2 ANQGSEA. V was pared by 6 bases and J by 0 bases, with 11 bases of the junction left unmatched. CDR3 bases: TGCAGCGTCGGGGACAGCGAAACCTTAGCCAAAAACATTCAGTACTTC. Encoded protein: CSVGDSETLAKNIQYF.

This rearrangement joins TRBV5-4 to TRBJ2-2; D not resolved. Between the trimmed V and J ends, which lost 5 bases and 2 bases, there was a span of 10 bases. The CDR3 spans 14 residues. Looked up from germline, CDR1 is SGHNT and CDR2 is YYREEE (reference sequence). The CDR3: CASSGEINTGELFF. For the CDR3, the DNA is TGTGCCAGCAGTGGGGAAATCAACACCGGGGAGCTGTTTTTT.

The V call is TRBV5-1, the J call TRBJ1-5; D uncertain. V was cut by 4 bases and J by 0 bases, with 8 bases left in between. There are 14 residues in the CDR3. CDR1 and CDR2 (germline): SGHRS, YFSETQ. The CDR3 region is CASSPDISNQPQHF. CDR3 DNA: TGCGCCAGCAGCCCTGACATTAGCAATCAGCCCCAGCATTTT.

The chain links TRBV27 to TRBJ2-2, with 7 bases that match TRBD2. The CDR3 extends over 16 amino acids. CDR1 MNHEY and CDR2 SMNVEV come from the germline V gene (reference sequence). The V gene end was trimmed by 5 bases and the J gene end by 2 bases; junction bases not matched to a gene: 8. The CDR3 protein is CASSGSGRINTGELFF. Here the CDR3 DNA reads TGTGCCAGCAGTGGGTCCGGGAGGATAAACACCGGGGAGCTGTTTTTT.

The chain joins TRBV19 to TRBJ2-2, with no clear D. CDR1 LNHDA and CDR2 SQIVND come from the germline V gene (reference sequence). V was shortened by 9 bases and J by 4 bases, with 15 bases between the two germline ends. The CDR3 length is 14 residues. CDR3 sequence reads: CASQVLRTTGELFF. For the CDR3, the DNA is TGTGCCAGCCAGGTGCTTAGAACCACCGGGGAGCTGTTTTTT.

The genes are TRBV7-6 and TRBJ1-2; no definite D call. Germline lookup yields CDR1 SGHVS and CDR2 FNYEAQ. CDR3 size: 17 residues. Deletions cut 4 bases from V and 2 bases from J, with 20 bases between. CDR3 in DNA: TGTGCCAGCAGCTCCCCAACTAGCGACCCACGGAACTATGGCTACACCTTC. Translating gives CASSSPTSDPRNYGYTF. Complete variable domain (other parts from reference TRBV7-6 and TRBJ1-2): GAGVSQSPRYKVTKRGQDVALRCDPISGHVSLYWYRQALGQGPEFLTYFNYEAQQDKSGLPNDRFSAERPEGSISTLTIQRTEQRDSAMYRCASSSPTSDPRNYGYTFGSGTRLTVV.

The genes are TRBV5-4 and TRBJ1-2, with a tentative D call TRBD1 (6 bases). The length of the CDR3 is 13 residues. Germline CDR1 and CDR2: SGHNT and YYREEE (reference sequence). V lost 3 bases and J lost 6, with 12 bases in between. CDR3 residues: CASSYNRGDGYTF. CDR3 DNA sequence: TGTGCCAGCAGCTACAATAGGGGGGATGGCTACACCTTC.

The chain employs TRBV18 and TRBJ2-2; possibly TRBD2 for D (6 bases). The CDR3 loop spans 13 amino acids. The ends were cut back, 6 bases at V and 5 bases at J, with 10 bases in the middle. In germline, CDR1 is KGHSH, CDR2 LQKENI. The CDR3 DNA sequence: TGTGCCAGCTCGTCGACTAGTACCGGGGAGCTGTTTTTT. This sequence encodes CASSSTSTGELFF.

The V and J genes are TRBV7-2 and TRBJ2-7, with D possibly matching TRBD2 (6 bases). Germline CDR1 and CDR2: SGHTA and FQGNSA. V was cut by 1 base and J by 4 bases, with 14 bases left in between. The CDR3 is made up of 15 amino acids. This chain's CDR3 is CASSLDAGLWYEQYF. In DNA, the CDR3 is TGTGCCAGCAGCTTAGATGCGGGGTTATGGTACGAGCAGTACTTC.

This chain joins TRBV5-5 and TRBJ2-7; 7 bases align to TRBD1. The CDR3 sequence is 14 residues long. The V and J ends lost 2 bases and 2 bases, in that order; junction bases with no gene match: 4. CDR1 and CDR2 from the germline V gene are SGHKS and YYEKEE (reference sequence). The CDR3 reads CASSFTGTAYEQYF. In DNA form, the CDR3 reads TGTGCCAGCAGCTTTACCGGGACAGCCTACGAGCAGTACTTC.

The genes are TRBV6-4 and TRBJ2-3; 10 bases match TRBD2. V was pared by 0 bases and J by 4 bases, with 4 bases of the junction left unmatched. This CDR3 is 16 amino acids long. Germline values: CDR1 MRHNA, CDR2 SNTAGT. In DNA, the CDR3 is TGTGCCAGCAGTGACTCGGCTAGCGGGAGCGCAGATACGCAGTATTTT. Its protein is CASSDSASGSADTQYF.

V usage is TRBV6-5 and J usage is TRBJ1-4; 7 nucleotides match TRBD1. Germline values: CDR1 MNHEY, CDR2 SVGAGI. The CDR3 is 14 amino acids. V lost 7 bases, J lost 6 bases, and 8 bases stayed unmatched. The CDR3 DNA sequence: TGTGCCAGCAAACTTTCAGGGGGAGATGAAAAACTGTTTTTT. As protein: CASKLSGGDEKLFF.

The J gene is TRBJ1-1, the V gene TRBV6-5; 7 nucleotides match TRBD1. The CDR3 consists of 14 residues. In germline, CDR1 is MNHEY, CDR2 SVGAGI. V lost 7 bases, J lost 0 bases, and 5 bases stayed unmatched. CDR3 residues: CASKTDRVNTEAFF. The CDR3 region has the DNA TGTGCCAGCAAAACCGACAGGGTGAACACTGAAGCTTTCTTT.

This sequence joins TRBV5-5 and TRBJ1-2; D call uncertain. The CDR3 totals 15 residues. Trimming took off 2 bases at V and 1 base at J, with 12 bases between the two ends. From germline, CDR1 is SGHKS and CDR2 YYEKEE (reference sequence). CDR3 sequence: CASSLTTAFNYGYTF. In nucleotides, the CDR3 is TGTGCCAGCAGCTTAACAACAGCTTTTAACTATGGCTACACCTTC.

CDR3 residues: CASSTDSSYEQYF. The CDR3 DNA reads as TGTGCCAGCTCAACGGATTCCTCCTACGAGCAGTACTTC. The genes are TRBV18 and TRBJ2-7; D gene ambiguous. V was trimmed by 5 bases and J by 0 bases, leaving 8 bases between them. This CDR3 has 13 residues. Germline CDR1 reads KGHSH; CDR2 reads LQKENI.

The chain has TRBV10-3 and TRBJ2-3; D is uncertain. The germline V gene encodes CDR1 ENHRY and CDR2 SYGVKD. Trimming pared 11 bases from V and 2 bases from J, leaving 20 bases between. The CDR3 loop spans 15 amino acids. The CDR3 bases are TGTGCCCTAAGGGATTCGCGGAGAAACACAGATACGCAGTATTTT. Its translation: CALRDSRRNTDTQYF.

The rearrangement joins TRBV6-5 to TRBJ1-6; D is uncertain. With 2 bases removed from V and 8 bases from J, the gap between germline ends came to 10 bases. CDR3 length: 14 residues. Looked up from germline, CDR1 is MNHEY and CDR2 is SVGAGI. The CDR3 DNA sequence: TGTGCCAGCAGTTACAAGGCCGCCGATTCACCCCTCCACTTT. This translates into CASSYKAADSPLHF.

V gene TRBV20-1 combines with J gene TRBJ2-2; D perhaps matches TRBD1 (6 bases). Germline V gene sequence: CDR1 DFQATT, CDR2 SNEGSKA (reference sequence). The CDR3 totals 14 residues. Trimming shortened V by 3 bases and J by 1 base, and 9 bases separated the two germline ends. The CDR3 protein is CSASQQGNTGELFF. As DNA, the CDR3 is TGCAGTGCTAGTCAACAGGGGAACACCGGGGAGCTGTTTTTT.

The rearrangement joins TRBV19 to TRBJ1-2; no clear D. Between the trimmed V and J ends, which lost 6 bases and 8 bases, there was a span of 16 bases. The V gene's germline CDR1 is LNHDA and CDR2 SQIVND (reference sequence). CDR3 length: 13 amino acids. CDR3 sequence reads: CASSPRRVRGYTF. DNA of the CDR3: TGTGCCAGTAGCCCTCGAAGGGTGCGGGGCTACACCTTC. The full variable domain, with the rest looked up from reference TRBV19 and TRBJ1-2, is DGGITQSPKYLFRKEGQNVTLSCEQNLNHDAMYWYRQDPGQGLRLIYYSQIVNDFQKGDIAEGYSVSREKKESFPLTVTSAQKNPTAFYLCASSPRRVRGYTFGSGTRLTVV.

V and J are TRBV12-3 or TRBV12-4 and TRBJ2-7, with unresolved D. The V end was cut by 6 bases, the J end by 2 bases, with 8 bases between. CDR3 length: 12 amino acids. The chain's CDR3 is CASRDVTYEQYF. The DNA for the CDR3 is TGTGCCAGCAGAGACGTTACCTACGAGCAGTACTTC.